A single T cell receptor beta chain is shown here with its context. The sample is drawn from a study of T cell responses to AZD1222 COVID-19 vaccine. Some clones are missing from TCRdb's copy, which holds only in-frame ones; the method was immunoSEQ multiplex PCR. The repertoire holds 110,000 to 150,000 clones, with 93% as singletons. V shed 5 bases, J shed 1 base, and the junction held 2 bases outside the gene matches. The CDR3 extends over 14 amino acids. Per germline, CDR1 SEHNR and CDR2 FQNEAQ (reference sequence). This receptor was identified in an adult in good health. Specimen: peripheral blood, collected on day 0 of AZD1222 vaccination. The chain uses TRBV7-9 and TRBJ2-3; 8 bases fit TRBD2. DNA of the CDR3: TGTGCCAGCAGCCATAGCGGGGGCACAGATACGCAGTATTTT. Amino acid sequence: CASSHSGGTDTQYF.